What follows is one T cell receptor (beta chain) and its context. No antigen is known for it. Reverse transcription of all isolated RNA meant that expressed TCRB transcripts were sequenced. TCRdb's table, derived via immunoSEQ multiplex PCR, lists solely in-frame clones and lacks some. The sample lists hundreds of thousands of clones, approximately 16% occurring once. This sample stems from a study of beta chain features in type 1 diabetes. Study-level points and caveats: Across patients, naive, central memory and Treg TCRB repertoires exhibited apparently greater similarity than was observed across healthy donors. In all four CD4+ subsets, TCRB CDR3 length was significantly, moderately reduced in type 1 diabetes.

The CDR3 totals 18 residues. Trimming shortened V by 1 base and J by 1 base, and 18 bases separated the two germline ends. CDR1 and CDR2 (germline): MDHEN, SYDVKM. The origin of this receptor is a man aged 18 to 30 with type 1 diabetes. The chain recombines TRBV28 with TRBJ2-3; weak D call: TRBD2 (5 bases). Source material: naive CD4+ T cells from blood. The chain's CDR3 is CASSLLVFGRGGTDTQYF. The CDR3 DNA sequence: TGTGCCAGCAGTTTATTGGTTTTCGGACGGGGAGGCACAGATACGCAGTATTTT.